Shown below are 14 T cell receptor beta chains from a single sample sequenced in a study of control samples from healthy donors and cancer patients. Data came from immunoSEQ multiplex PCR; TCRdb stores just in-frame clones and leaves some out. The sample consists of around 140,000 clones, over 85% of them appearing once. Sequenced material: blood. These receptors all stem from a man aged 18 to 30 in good health.

The chain recombines TRBV10-3 with TRBJ2-7; 11 nucleotides align to TRBD1. J was trimmed by 6 bases and V by 6 bases; bases with no gene match: 7. Germline CDR1 ENHRY, CDR2 SYGVKD. The CDR3 runs 14 residues. Written as DNA, the CDR3 is TGTGCCATCAGAAGGGGACAGGGGGATCTCGAGCAGTACTTC. This encodes CAIRRGQGDLEQYF.

V gene TRBV25-1 combines with J gene TRBJ1-1; 8 bases match TRBD1. Germline CDR1 and CDR2: MGHDK and SYGVNS. V lost 2 bases to trimming and J lost 12 bases; unmatched junction nucleotides: 5. This CDR3 is built from 12 residues. CDR3 bases: TGTGCCAGCAGTGAAGACAGGGGTTGGTCTTTCTTT. It codes for CASSEDRGWSFF.

The rearrangement links TRBV15 to TRBJ1-1; D might be TRBD1 (6 bases). The CDR3 sequence is 16 residues long. V gave up 0 bases and J gave up 5 bases, with 16 bases separating them. CDR1 is LNHNV, CDR2 YYDKDF, per germline (reference sequence). CDR3 DNA sequence: TGTGCCACCAGCAGAGATGGATTGCAGGGGCGGACTGAAGCTTTCTTT. It encodes CATSRDGLQGRTEAFF.

V is TRBV12-3 or TRBV12-4 and J is TRBJ1-5, with D possibly being TRBD1 (6 bases). This CDR3 is built from 13 residues. V lost 2 bases to trimming and J lost 7 bases, with 9 bases between them. The CDR3 DNA follows: TGTGCCAGCAGTTTACAGGGGCCCCAGCCCCAGCATTTT. Protein: CASSLQGPQPQHF.

The chain combines TRBV5-1 with TRBJ2-2; TRBD1 matches at 11 bases. The CDR3 extends over 16 amino acids. Germline loops: CDR1 SGHRS, CDR2 YFSETQ. The ends lost 3 bases at V and 5 bases at J; junction bases unmatched: 6. CDR3 nucleotides: TGCGCCAGCAGCTGGACAGGGGGCCAAGTAACCGGGGAGCTGTTTTTT. This sequence encodes CASSWTGGQVTGELFF.

CDR3: CASSAGTTLWTEAFF. In DNA, the CDR3 is TGTGCCAGCAGTGCCGGAACGACATTGTGGACTGAAGCTTTCTTT. V and J are TRBV25-1 and TRBJ1-1, with D unresolved. The CDR3 runs to 15 residues. Trimming took 4 bases from V and 5 from J, leaving 17 bases between them. CDR1 is MGHDK and CDR2 is SYGVNS in the germline V gene.

This clone was recorded a few times. Other DNA sequences of this sample code for an identical CDR3. The chain couples TRBV4-3 to TRBJ2-7, with D perhaps TRBD1 or TRBD2 (5 bases each). There are 13 residues in the CDR3. The V gene lost 4 bases and the J gene lost 2 bases, with 9 bases spanning the gap. Germline V gene sequence: CDR1 LGHNA, CDR2 YSLEER. The CDR3 here is CASSRDGTYEQYF. The DNA of the CDR3 is TGCGCCAGCAGCCGGGACGGGACCTACGAGCAGTACTTC.

The chain couples TRBV9 to TRBJ1-2, with 8 nucleotides matching TRBD1. This CDR3 is built from 16 residues. Trimming cost V 2 bases and J 2 bases; bases outside gene matches: 8. Germline CDR1 SGDLS, CDR2 YYNGEE. CDR3 region: CASSVARGQGNYGYTF. For the CDR3, the DNA is TGTGCCAGCAGCGTGGCCCGCGGACAGGGAAACTATGGCTACACCTTC.

The V call is TRBV30, the J call TRBJ2-7; 7 positions agree with TRBD2. CDR1 and CDR2 from the germline V gene are GTSNPN and SVGIG (reference sequence). V trimming: 1 base; J trimming: 5 bases; junction bases outside the gene matches: 5. This CDR3 is built from 13 residues. This CDR3 reads CAWSAGTTDEQYF. The CDR3 DNA sequence: TGTGCCTGGAGTGCCGGGACTACGGACGAGCAGTACTTC.

The rearrangement joins TRBV27 to TRBJ1-2; D unresolved. CDR3 length: 15 amino acids. Per germline, CDR1 MNHEY and CDR2 SMNVEV (reference sequence). Trimming cost V 4 bases and J 2 bases, with 14 bases left between them. Here the CDR3 DNA reads TGTGCCAGCAGTTCCCCGACCGATCCAAACTATGGCTACACCTTC. As protein: CASSSPTDPNYGYTF.

CDR3 region: CASSLDSTLLYGYTF. In DNA, the CDR3 is TGTGCCAGCAGCTTGGATTCAACCCTTCTATATGGCTACACCTTC. This chain joins TRBV5-4 and TRBJ1-2; no clear D gene. V dropped 0 bases and J dropped 5 bases, with 14 bases sitting between them. Germline lookup yields CDR1 SGHNT and CDR2 YYREEE (reference sequence). The CDR3 is 15 amino acids.

This chain uses TRBV29-1 with TRBJ2-7; possible D gene TRBD2, 5 bases. V was pared by 6 bases and J by 3 bases, with 12 bases between. CDR3 size: 12 residues. Germline V CDR1 and CDR2: SQVTM, ANQGSEA. The CDR3 DNA reads TGCAGCGTCCACCTAAGCGGCTACGAGCAGTACTTC. Its translation is CSVHLSGYEQYF.

The CDR3 bases are TGTGCCAGCAGGACCACAGGGATTTATGGCTACACCTTC. It encodes CASRTTGIYGYTF. The chain uses TRBV12-3 or TRBV12-4 and TRBJ1-2, with a weak D call TRBD1 (6 bases). The CDR3 spans 13 residues. Deletions cut 6 bases from V and 5 bases from J, with 13 bases between.

This clone was found once. J is TRBJ2-7 and V is TRBV4-1; D remains unclear. Per germline, CDR1 MGHRA and CDR2 YSYEKL. The CDR3 is 14 amino acids. Trimming took off 1 base at V and 3 bases at J, with 10 bases between the two ends. CDR3 sequence reads: CASSQAVLYYEQYF. CDR3 nucleotide sequence: TGCGCCAGCAGCCAAGCCGTTCTCTACTACGAGCAGTACTTC.